This T cell receptor (beta chain) was captured by sequencing in a study of blood T cell repertoires in COVID-19. The wider study: In each case, the material was cDNA or gDNA derived from T cells, B-cell-depleted T cells, or PBMCs.

Trimming cost V 6 bases and J 6 bases, with 18 bases left between them. Germline loops: CDR1 MNHEY, CDR2 SVGAGI. The CDR3 loop spans 14 amino acids. Profiling relied on immunoSEQ multiplex PCR, and the TCRdb table lists in-frame clones only, not all of them. The top ten clones hold under 3% of a sample with 95,000 to 120,000 clones, approximately 85% of them seen once. The source material was peripheral blood. The clonotype originates from a human donor in a cohort sampled during active COVID-19. The chain recombines TRBV6-5 with TRBJ2-7; D possibly corresponds to TRBD2 (5 bases). The DNA of the CDR3 is TGTGCCAGCAGCCCCCCCGCAGGAGGAGGCGAGCAGTACTTC. As protein: CASSPPAGGGEQYF.